The subject of this entry is one T cell receptor beta chain. This sample is drawn from a study of blood T cell repertoires in COVID-19. The overall study: The samples span acute and convalescent COVID-19 from the United States, Italy and Spain. Sources were T cells, B-cell-depleted T cells, or PBMCs; the material itself was cDNA or gDNA.

Profiled with immunoSEQ multiplex PCR; TCRdb holds only in-frame clones, not every one. The sample yields about 200,000 clones, 82% seen once. J lost 5 bases, V lost 4 bases, and 16 bases had no gene match. CDR1 and CDR2 (germline): MNHEY, SVGEGT. This CDR3 spans 19 amino acids. Material for sequencing was peripheral blood. This rearrangement joins TRBV6-2 or TRBV6-3 to TRBJ2-1; the match to TRBD2 covers 11 bases. The origin of this receptor is a woman aged 60-75 years with COVID-19, enrolled during active disease. CDR3: CASSFSSSGRTWLNNEQFF. CDR3 bases: TGTGCCAGCAGTTTTAGTTCTAGCGGGAGGACGTGGTTAAACAATGAGCAGTTCTTC.